These 9 T cell receptor beta chains originate from one sample sequenced in a study of blood T cell repertoires in COVID-19. The data were produced by immunoSEQ multiplex PCR, yet TCRdb's version contains in-frame clones alone and is incomplete. This sample carries around 200,000 clones, 70% to 90% of them seen once, and the ten largest clones take around 5.2%. Sequenced sample: peripheral blood. All receptors come from a woman of 80 years or more with acute or convalescent COVID-19.

The gene calls are TRBV7-9 and TRBJ1-2; no clear D gene. V was shortened by 3 bases and J by 0 bases, with 11 bases between the two germline ends. Germline-derived CDR1 and CDR2 are SEHNR and FQNEAQ (reference sequence). This CDR3 region has 15 residues. CDR3 sequence reads: CASSFLATTNYGYTF. CDR3 nucleotides: TGTGCCAGCAGCTTTCTAGCGACTACTAACTATGGCTACACCTTC.

Here the CDR3 DNA reads TGTGCCAGCAGGGGAGCAGGGGCCGCCACTGAAGCTTTCTTT. Its protein is CASRGAGAATEAFF. The chain couples TRBV6-5 to TRBJ1-1; perhaps TRBD1 as D (6 bases). V was shortened by 6 bases and J by 4 bases, with 15 bases between the two germline ends. The length of the CDR3 is 14 residues. Germline CDR1 and CDR2: MNHEY and SVGAGI.

CDR3: CAWTEGRGNYGYTF. As DNA, the CDR3 is TGTGCCTGGACCGAAGGCAGGGGAAACTATGGCTACACCTTC. The gene calls are TRBV30 and TRBJ1-2; D perhaps matches TRBD1 (6 bases). CDR1 and CDR2 from the germline V gene are GTSNPN and SVGIG (reference sequence). The V and J ends lost 4 bases and 2 bases respectively, with 14 bases between them. The CDR3 length is 14 residues.

This clone was counted once. The rearrangement links TRBV9 to TRBJ2-7; 7 bases fit TRBD1. The germline CDR1 and CDR2 sequences are SGDLS and YYNGEE. V lost 2 bases to trimming and J lost 3 bases; unmatched junction nucleotides: 17. The CDR3 sequence is 18 residues long. The CDR3, as DNA: TGTGCCAGCAGCGTCGATGGGGGACAGTCCATCGGATACTACGAGCAGTACTTC. Translating gives CASSVDGGQSIGYYEQYF.

This clone was recorded once. The chain has TRBV29-1 and TRBJ1-4, with D tentatively TRBD1 (5 bases). CDR1 and CDR2 (germline): SQVTM, ANQGSEA. This CDR3 spans 13 amino acids. CDR3 loop: CGAQRGQGEKLFF. The CDR3 region has the DNA TGCGGGGCTCAGCGGGGCCAAGGCGAAAAACTGTTTTTT.

The chain couples TRBV28 to TRBJ2-7, with TRBD1 identical over 7 bases. This CDR3 is 14 amino acids long. CDR1 and CDR2 (germline): MDHEN, SYDVKM. V lost 2 bases to trimming and J lost 3 bases; unmatched junction nucleotides: 4. This CDR3 reads CASSLPGQNYEQYF. CDR3 bases: TGTGCCAGCAGTTTACCGGGACAGAACTACGAGCAGTACTTC.

The chain links TRBV11-2 to TRBJ1-2; D call uncertain. This CDR3 contains 16 residues. Germline-derived CDR1 and CDR2 are SGHAT and FQNNGV. V lost 3 bases to trimming and J lost 0 bases, with 14 bases between them. The CDR3 DNA is TGTGCCAGCAGCTTCACGAGAGGTTCAGCTAACTATGGCTACACCTTC. Protein product: CASSFTRGSANYGYTF.

This clone has just a few counts. The chain couples TRBV5-4 to TRBJ2-7; possibly TRBD1 for D (6 bases). V was pared by 0 bases and J by 0 bases, with 7 bases between. Looked up from germline, CDR1 is SGHNT and CDR2 is YYREEE (reference sequence). The CDR3 is made up of 14 amino acids. CDR3 DNA sequence: TGTGCCAGCAGCTTGGGGGACAACTCCTACGAGCAGTACTTC. Amino acids: CASSLGDNSYEQYF.

The chain couples TRBV5-4 to TRBJ1-1; the D gene is possibly TRBD1 (6 bases). The CDR3 length is 14 residues. V was cut by 0 bases and J by 7 bases, with 13 bases left in between. Germline V gives CDR1 SGHNT, CDR2 YYREEE (reference sequence). CDR3 sequence: CASSLDGTRNEAFF. CDR3 DNA: TGTGCCAGCAGCTTGGATGGGACAAGAAATGAAGCTTTCTTT.